This entry concerns a single TCR beta chain. Its antigen is as yet unknown. The record originates from a study of read filtering for tumor transcriptome and immune sequencing. As for the study in general: Eight or nine patients were R-ISS I, some 15 were R-ISS II, 6 or 7 were R-ISS III. Whole-transcriptome libraries were prepared after DNase treatment. Study conclusions and caveats: IR-seq captured clonotypes deeper and more reliably than RNA-seq.

This library used roughly 430 ng RNA and molecular barcoded adaptors spanning alpha/delta and beta/gamma chains. MiXCR, run by TCRdb on the reads, gives a single entry per CDR3 protein. Among roughly 90,000 distinct CDR3 sequences listed, over 9% were seen once. This CDR3 is 15 amino acids long. V lost 0 bases to trimming and J lost 1 base, with 8 bases between them. CDR1 SGHRS and CDR2 YFSETQ come from the germline V gene. The TCR sequence derives from a donor at least 40 years old with multiple myeloma. This chain joins TRBV5-1 and TRBJ1-5; D is perhaps TRBD1 (5 bases). The specimen sequenced was a population of CD138-negative cells sorted from bone marrow. This CDR3 reads CASSLVGGSNQPQHF. The DNA of the CDR3 is TGCGCCAGCAGCTTGGTTGGGGGGAGCAATCAGCCCCAGCATTTT.